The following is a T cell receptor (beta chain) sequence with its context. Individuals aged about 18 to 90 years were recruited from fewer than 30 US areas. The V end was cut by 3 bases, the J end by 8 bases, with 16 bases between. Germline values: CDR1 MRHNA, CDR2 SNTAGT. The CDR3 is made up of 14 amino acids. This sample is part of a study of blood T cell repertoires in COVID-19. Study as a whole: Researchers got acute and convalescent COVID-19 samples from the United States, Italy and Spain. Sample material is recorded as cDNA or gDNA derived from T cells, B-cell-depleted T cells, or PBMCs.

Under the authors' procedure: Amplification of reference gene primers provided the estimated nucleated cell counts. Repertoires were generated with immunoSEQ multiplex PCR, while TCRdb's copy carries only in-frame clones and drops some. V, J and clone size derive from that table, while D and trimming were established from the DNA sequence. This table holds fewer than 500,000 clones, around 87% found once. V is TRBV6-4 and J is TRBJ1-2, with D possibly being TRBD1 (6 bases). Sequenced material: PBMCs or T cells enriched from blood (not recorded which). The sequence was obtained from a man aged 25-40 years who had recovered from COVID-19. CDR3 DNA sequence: TGTGCCAGCAGTGAGACACAGGGATTCGGGGGCTACACCTTC. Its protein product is CASSETQGFGGYTF.